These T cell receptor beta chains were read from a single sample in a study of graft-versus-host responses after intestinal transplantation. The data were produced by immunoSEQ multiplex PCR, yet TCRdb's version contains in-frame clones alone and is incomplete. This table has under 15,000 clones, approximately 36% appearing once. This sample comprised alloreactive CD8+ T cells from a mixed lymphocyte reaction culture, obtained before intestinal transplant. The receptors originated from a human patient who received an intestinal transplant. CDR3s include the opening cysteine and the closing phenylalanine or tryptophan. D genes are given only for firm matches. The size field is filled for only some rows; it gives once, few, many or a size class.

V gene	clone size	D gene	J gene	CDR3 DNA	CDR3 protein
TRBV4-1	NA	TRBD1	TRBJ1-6	TGCGCCAGCAGCCAGGCGGGACAGGGGGACTCACCCCTCCACTTT	CASSQAGQGDSPLHF
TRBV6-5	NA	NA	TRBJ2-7	TGTGCCAGCAGTTTCCAACTGACAACCACCTACGAGCAGTACTTC	CASSFQLTTTYEQYF
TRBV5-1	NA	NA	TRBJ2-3	TGCGCCAGCAGACCCCTAGGACTCACAGATACGCAGTATTTT	CASRPLGLTDTQYF
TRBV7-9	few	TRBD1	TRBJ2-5	TGTGCCAGCAGCCCGCGACAGGGCCAGTACCAAGAGACCCAGTACTTC	CASSPRQGQYQETQYF
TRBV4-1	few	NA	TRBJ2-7	TGCGCCAGCAGCCAAGGATCAGGGGTAATTGTCGAGCAGTACTTC	CASSQGSGVIVEQYF
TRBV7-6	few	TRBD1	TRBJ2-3	TGTGCCAGCAGCTCAGTAGGGGGCCCAGATACGCAGTATTTT	CASSSVGGPDTQYF
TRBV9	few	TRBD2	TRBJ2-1	TGTGCCAGCAGCGGGGGGGGGCGACTAGCGGGGTCTTACAATGAGCAGTTCTTC	CASSGGGRLAGSYNEQFF
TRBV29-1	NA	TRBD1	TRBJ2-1	TGCAGCGTTGAAGGACAGGGGTCCTACAATGAGCAGTTCTTC	CSVEGQGSYNEQFF
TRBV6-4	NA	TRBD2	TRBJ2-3	TGTGCCAGCAGTGCCACTAGCGGGGGAATAGATACGCAGTATTTT	CASSATSGGIDTQYF
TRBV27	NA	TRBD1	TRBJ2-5	TGTGCCAGCAGTATAGACAGGGGGGGTTCGGAGACCCAGTACTTC	CASSIDRGGSETQYF
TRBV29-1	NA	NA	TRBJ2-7	TGCAGCGTCTTACAGGGACCCTACGAGCAGTACTTC	CSVLQGPYEQYF
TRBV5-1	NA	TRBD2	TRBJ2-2	TGCGCCAGCAGCGTGACTAGCGGGGGACTGACGAACACCGGGGAGCTGTTTTTT	CASSVTSGGLTNTGELFF
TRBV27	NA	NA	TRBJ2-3	TGTGCCAGCAGCTCTAGAAGGATCACAGATACGCAGTATTTT	CASSSRRITDTQYF
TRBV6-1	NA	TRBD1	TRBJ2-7	TGTGCCAGCAGTGACCGGGACAGCTCCTACGAGCAGTACTTC	CASSDRDSSYEQYF
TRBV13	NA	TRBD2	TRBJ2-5	TGTGCCAGCAGCTTGCTAGCGGGGGAAGAGACCCAGTACTTC	CASSLLAGEETQYF
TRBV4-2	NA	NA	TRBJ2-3	TGTGCCAGCAGCCAACAGGGACTTCCTAGCACAGATACGCAGTATTTT	CASSQQGLPSTDTQYF
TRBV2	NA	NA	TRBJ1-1	TGTGCCAGCAGTGAAGGGAGGTGGAGGGCTTTCTTT	CASSEGRWRAFF
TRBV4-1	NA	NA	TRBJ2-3	TGCGCCAGCAGCCAAGCCCCGATTTCCGGGACCCCAGGAGATACGCAGTATTTT	CASSQAPISGTPGDTQYF
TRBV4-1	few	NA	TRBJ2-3	TGCGCCAGCAGCCAAGTGTGGACAGAGCTCACAGATACGCAGTATTTT	CASSQVWTELTDTQYF
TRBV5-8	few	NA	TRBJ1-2	TGTGCCAGCAGCTTGGACGACTTC	CASSLDDF
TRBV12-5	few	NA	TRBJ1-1	TGTGCTAGTGATCCGAGCCCGGGGAACACTGAAGCTTTCTTT	CASDPSPGNTEAFF
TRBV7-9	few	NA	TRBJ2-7	TGTGCCAGCAGCTTCCGGGCGGGGATGGCGACCGAGCAGTACTTC	CASSFRAGMATEQYF
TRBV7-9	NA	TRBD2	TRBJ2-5	TGTGCCAGCAGGCACGGGGGGTCGGAGACCCAGTACTTC	CASRHGGSETQYF
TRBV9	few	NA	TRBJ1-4	TGTGCCAGCAGCGTCATGGGACACTCTAATGAAAAACTGTTTTTT	CASSVMGHSNEKLFF
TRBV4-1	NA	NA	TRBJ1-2	TGCGCCAGCAGCCAAGAAGAGGACGGGAAAGGTCTCTATAACTATGGCTACACCTTC	CASSQEEDGKGLYNYGYTF
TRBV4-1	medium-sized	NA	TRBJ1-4	TGCGCCAGCAGCCACGCAGGGTTGAATGAAAAACTGTTTTTT	CASSHAGLNEKLFF
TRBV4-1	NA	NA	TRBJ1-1	TGCGCCAGCAGCCAAGAAAGGGGGGGAGGTGTGAACACTGAAGCTTTCTTT	CASSQERGGGVNTEAFF
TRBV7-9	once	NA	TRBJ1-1	TGTGCCACCACCCTTTCCCCTGAAGCTTTCTTT	CATTLSPEAFF
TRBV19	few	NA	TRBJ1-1	TGTGCCAGTAGGAGTGGGGGGCACACTGAAGCTTTCTTT	CASRSGGHTEAFF